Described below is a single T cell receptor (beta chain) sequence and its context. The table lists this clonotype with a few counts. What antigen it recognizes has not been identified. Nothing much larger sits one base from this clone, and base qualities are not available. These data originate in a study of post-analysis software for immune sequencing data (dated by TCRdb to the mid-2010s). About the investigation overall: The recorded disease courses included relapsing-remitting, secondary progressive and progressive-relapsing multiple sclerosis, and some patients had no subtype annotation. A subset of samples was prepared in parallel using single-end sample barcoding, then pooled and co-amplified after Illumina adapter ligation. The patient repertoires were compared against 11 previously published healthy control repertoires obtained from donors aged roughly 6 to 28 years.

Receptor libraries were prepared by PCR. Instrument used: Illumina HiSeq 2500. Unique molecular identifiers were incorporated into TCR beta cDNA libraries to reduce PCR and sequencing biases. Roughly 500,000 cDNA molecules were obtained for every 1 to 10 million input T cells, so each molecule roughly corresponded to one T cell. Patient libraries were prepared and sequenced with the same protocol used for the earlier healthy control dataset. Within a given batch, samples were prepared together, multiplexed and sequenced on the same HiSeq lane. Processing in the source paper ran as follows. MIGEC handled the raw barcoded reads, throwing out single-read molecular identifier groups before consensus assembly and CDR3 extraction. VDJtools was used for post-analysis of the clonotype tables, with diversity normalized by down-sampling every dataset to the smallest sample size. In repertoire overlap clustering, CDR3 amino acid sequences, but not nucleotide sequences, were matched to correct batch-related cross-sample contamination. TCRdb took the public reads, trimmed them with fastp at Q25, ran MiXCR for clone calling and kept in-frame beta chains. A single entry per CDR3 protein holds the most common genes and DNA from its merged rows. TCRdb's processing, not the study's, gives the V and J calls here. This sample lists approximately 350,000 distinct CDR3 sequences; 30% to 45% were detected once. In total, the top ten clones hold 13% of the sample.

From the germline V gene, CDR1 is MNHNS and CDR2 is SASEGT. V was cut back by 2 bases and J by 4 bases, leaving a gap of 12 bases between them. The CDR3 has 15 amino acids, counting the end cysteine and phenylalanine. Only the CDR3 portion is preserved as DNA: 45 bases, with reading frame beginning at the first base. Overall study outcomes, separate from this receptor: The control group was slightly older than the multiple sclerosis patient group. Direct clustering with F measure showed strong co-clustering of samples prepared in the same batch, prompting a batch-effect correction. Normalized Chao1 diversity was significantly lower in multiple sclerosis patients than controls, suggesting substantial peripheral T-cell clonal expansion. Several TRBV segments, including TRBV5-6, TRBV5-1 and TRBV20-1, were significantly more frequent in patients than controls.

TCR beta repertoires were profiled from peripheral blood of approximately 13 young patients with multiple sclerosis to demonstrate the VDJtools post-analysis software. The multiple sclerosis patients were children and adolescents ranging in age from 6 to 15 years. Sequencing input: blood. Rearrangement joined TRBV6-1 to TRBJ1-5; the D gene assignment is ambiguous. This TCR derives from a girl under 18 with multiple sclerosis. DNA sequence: TGTGCCAGCAGTGAAAAGAGGGTCCTAAATCAGCCCCAGCATTTT. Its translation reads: CASSEKRVLNQPQHF.